This note documents a single T cell receptor beta chain sequence. This specimen belongs to a study of blood T cell repertoires in COVID-19. Study-wide background: Sources were T cells, B-cell-depleted T cells, or PBMCs; the material itself was cDNA or gDNA.

In the authors' methods: Using reference gene primer amplification, nucleated cell counts were estimated. TCRdb keeps only in-frame clones here, not all; method: immunoSEQ multiplex PCR. D and trimming come from the DNA, and the V and J calls and clone size come from that table. The data contain 230,000 or so clones, roughly 88% of them singletons. Participant-reported clinical history was the basis for cohort assignment. The clonotype was recovered from a woman aged 35 to 49 with acute COVID-19. What was sequenced was PBMCs or T cells enriched from blood (not recorded which).

The CDR3 DNA sequence: TGTGCCAGCTCACCAGGACAGCTCAGCACAGATACGCAGTATTTT. Its translation is CASSPGQLSTDTQYF. This sequence joins TRBV18 and TRBJ2-3; perhaps TRBD1 as D (6 bases). CDR3 length equals 15 residues. Trimming took off 2 bases at V and 0 bases at J, with 9 bases between the two ends. The germline V gene encodes CDR1 KGHSH and CDR2 LQKENI.